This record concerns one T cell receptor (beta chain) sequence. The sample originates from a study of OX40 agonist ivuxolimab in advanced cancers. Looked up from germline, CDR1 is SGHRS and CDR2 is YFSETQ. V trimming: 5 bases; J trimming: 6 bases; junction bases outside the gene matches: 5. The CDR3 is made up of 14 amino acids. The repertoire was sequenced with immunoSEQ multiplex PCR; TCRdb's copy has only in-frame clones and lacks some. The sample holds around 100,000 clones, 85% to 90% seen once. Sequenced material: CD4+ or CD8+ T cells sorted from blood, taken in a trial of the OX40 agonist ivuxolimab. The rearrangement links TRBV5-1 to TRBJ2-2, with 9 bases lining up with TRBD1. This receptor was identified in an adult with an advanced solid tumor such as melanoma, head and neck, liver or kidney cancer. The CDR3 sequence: CASRQTGGAGELFF. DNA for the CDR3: TGCGCCAGCAGACAGACAGGGGGAGCCGGGGAGCTGTTTTTT. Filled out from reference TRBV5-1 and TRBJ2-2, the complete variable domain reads KAGVTQTPRYLIKTRGQQVTLSCSPISGHRSVSWYQQTPGQGLQFLFEYFSETQRNKGNFPGRFSGRQFSNSRSEMNVSTLELGDSALYLCASRQTGGAGELFFGEGSRLTVL.